This record covers a single T cell receptor (beta chain). Participants spanned ages about 18 to 90 years and resided in about two dozen US areas. Donors were grouped by their self-reported clinical history. These data are taken from a study of blood T cell repertoires in COVID-19. Study-wide context: Acute-phase and convalescent COVID-19 samples originated in the United States, Italy and Spain.

The assay was immunoSEQ multiplex PCR, and TCRdb's table has in-frame clones only and misses some. The sample has fewer than 350,000 clones; roughly 91% are singletons. What was sequenced was PBMCs or T cells enriched from blood (not recorded which). The TCR originated in a woman in her 40s with acute COVID-19.

CDR3 nucleotide sequence: TGTGCCAGCAGCTCGGCGCGGCAGGGTGGGAATTCACCCCTCCACTTT. Translating gives CASSSARQGGNSPLHF. The chain joins TRBV5-6 to TRBJ1-6, with D perhaps TRBD1 (5 bases). Trimming stripped 3 bases from V and 7 bases from J, with 17 bases between. Germline V gives CDR1 SGHDT, CDR2 YYEEEE. The CDR3 consists of 16 residues.